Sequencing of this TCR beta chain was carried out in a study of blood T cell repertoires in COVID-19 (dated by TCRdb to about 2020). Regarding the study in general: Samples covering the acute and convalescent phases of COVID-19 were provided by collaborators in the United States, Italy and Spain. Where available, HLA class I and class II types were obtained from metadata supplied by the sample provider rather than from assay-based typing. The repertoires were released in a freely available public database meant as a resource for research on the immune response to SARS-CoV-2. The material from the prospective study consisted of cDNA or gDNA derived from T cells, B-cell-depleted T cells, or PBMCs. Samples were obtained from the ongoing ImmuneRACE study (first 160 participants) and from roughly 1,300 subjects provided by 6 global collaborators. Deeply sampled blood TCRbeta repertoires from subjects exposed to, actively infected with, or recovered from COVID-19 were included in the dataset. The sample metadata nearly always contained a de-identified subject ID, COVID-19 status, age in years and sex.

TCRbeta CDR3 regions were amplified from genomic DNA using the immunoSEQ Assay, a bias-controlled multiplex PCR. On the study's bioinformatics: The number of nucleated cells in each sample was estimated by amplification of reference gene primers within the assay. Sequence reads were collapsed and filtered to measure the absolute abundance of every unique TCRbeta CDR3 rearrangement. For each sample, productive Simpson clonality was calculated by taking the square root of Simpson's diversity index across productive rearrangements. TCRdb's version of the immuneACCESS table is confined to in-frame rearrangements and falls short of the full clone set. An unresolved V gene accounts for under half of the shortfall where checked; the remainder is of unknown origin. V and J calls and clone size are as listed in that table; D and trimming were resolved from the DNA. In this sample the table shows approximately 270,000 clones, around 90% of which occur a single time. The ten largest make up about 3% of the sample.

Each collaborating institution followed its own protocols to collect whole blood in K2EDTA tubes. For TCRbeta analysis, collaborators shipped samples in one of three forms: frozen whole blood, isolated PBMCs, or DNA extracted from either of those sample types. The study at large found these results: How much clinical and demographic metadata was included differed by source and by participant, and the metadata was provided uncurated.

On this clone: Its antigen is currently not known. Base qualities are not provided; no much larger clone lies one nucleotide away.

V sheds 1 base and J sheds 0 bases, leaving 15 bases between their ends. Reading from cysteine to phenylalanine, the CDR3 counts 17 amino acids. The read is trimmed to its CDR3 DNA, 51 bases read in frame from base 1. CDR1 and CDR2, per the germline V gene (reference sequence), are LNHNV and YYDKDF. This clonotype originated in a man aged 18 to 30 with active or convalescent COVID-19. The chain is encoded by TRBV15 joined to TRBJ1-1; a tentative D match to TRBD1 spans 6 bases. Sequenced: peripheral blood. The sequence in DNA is TGTGCCACCAGCAGAGTGGATTTGGGGGCCATGAACACTGAAGCTTTCTTT. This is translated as CATSRVDLGAMNTEAFF.